The 14 T cell receptor beta chains given below trace back to one sample, sequenced in a study of T cell clonotyping in hematopoietic cell transplantation. Some clones are missing from TCRdb's copy, which holds only in-frame ones; the method was immunoSEQ multiplex PCR. The sample carries tens of thousands of clones, under 90% recorded once. Time point reported: recipient sample about 28 days before transplant, after cytoreduction. Sequencing used peripheral blood mononuclear cells, obtained before stem cell transplant. The receptors stem from a young man with biphenotypic leukemia. Some clones in this sample may be carry-over from other donors' samples.

This clone has only one observation. The V gene is TRBV4-1, the J gene TRBJ2-7; 9 nucleotides align to TRBD1. Germline assignment: CDR1 MGHRA and CDR2 YSYEKL. The CDR3 is 16 amino acids. Germline trimming cut 0 bases from V and 4 bases from J; bases unmatched to any gene: 7. In nucleotides, the CDR3 is TGCGCCAGCAGCCAAGATCAGAACAGGGGGCGATACGAGCAGTACTTC. Protein sequence: CASSQDQNRGRYEQYF.

The rearrangement uses TRBV19 and TRBJ1-4; D not certain. Trimming took off 8 bases at V and 7 bases at J, with 8 bases between the two ends. This CDR3 region has 11 residues. Looked up from germline, CDR1 is LNHDA and CDR2 is SQIVND (reference sequence). For the CDR3, the DNA is TGTGCCAGTTGGGGTGGTGAAAAACTGTTTTTT. Translating gives CASWGGEKLFF.

This clone was detected only once. This sequence joins TRBV4-1 and TRBJ2-1; 7 bases line up with TRBD1. The CDR3 length is 14 residues. The germline CDR1 and CDR2 sequences are MGHRA and YSYEKL. J was trimmed by 6 bases and V by 1 base; bases with no gene match: 3. CDR3 sequence (DNA): TGCGCCAGCAGCCAAGGGGACAGTACCAATGAGCAGTTCTTC. Translating gives CASSQGDSTNEQFF.

The chain has TRBV4-3 and TRBJ1-2, with a possible D match to TRBD1 (5 bases). This CDR3 region has 15 residues. The ends were cut back, 0 bases at V and 5 bases at J, with 13 bases in the middle. Germline CDR1 LGHNA, CDR2 YSLEER. The DNA of the CDR3 is TGCGCCAGCAGCCAAGAATTCCGCTCAGGGTATGGCTACACCTTC. Translation gives CASSQEFRSGYGYTF.

This clone was seen a few times. This chain connects TRBV7-6 to TRBJ1-2; D perhaps matches TRBD1 (5 bases). Trimming cost V 5 bases and J 5 bases, with 18 bases left between them. The germline CDR1 and CDR2 sequences are SGHVS and FNYEAQ. This CDR3 has 15 amino acids. CDR3 in DNA: TGTGCCAGCAGCCCACGGTGGGGGTCTGGGTATGGCTACACCTTC. Translated, it gives CASSPRWGSGYGYTF.

The J gene is TRBJ2-3, the V gene TRBV15; 13 bases are shared with TRBD2. The CDR3 has 15 residues. Germline V gene data show CDR1 as LNHNV and CDR2 as YYDKDF (reference sequence). With V trimmed by 5 bases and J by 5 bases, 4 bases remained unmatched. CDR3 sequence (DNA): TGTGCCACCAGCCGCGGACTAGCGGGGGAAGATACGCAGTATTTT. Protein product: CATSRGLAGEDTQYF. The full variable domain, completed using reference TRBV15 and TRBJ2-3, is DAMVIQNPRYQVTQFGKPVTLSCSQTLNHNVMYWYQQKSSQAPKLLFHYYDKDFNNEADTPDNFQSRRPNTSFCFLDIRSPGLGDTAMYLCATSRGLAGEDTQYFGPGTRLTVL.

This clone appeared once. The rearrangement uses TRBV5-1 and TRBJ2-7; D possibly corresponds to TRBD1 (6 bases). Germline V gene data show CDR1 as SGHRS and CDR2 as YFSETQ. The ends were cut back, 0 bases at V and 3 bases at J, with 13 bases in the middle. This CDR3 is 15 amino acids long. The CDR3 DNA reads TGCGCCAGCAGCTTGGATACAGGGTGGGTCTACGAGCAGTACTTC. It yields the protein CASSLDTGWVYEQYF.

This chain connects TRBV19 to TRBJ1-1; D possibly corresponds to TRBD1 (5 bases). V lost 3 bases and J lost 5, with 10 bases in between. CDR1 and CDR2 (germline): LNHDA, SQIVND (reference sequence). This CDR3 is built from 13 residues. The CDR3, as DNA: TGTGCCAGTAGTATCGGCAGGGATACTGAAGCTTTCTTT. This translates into CASSIGRDTEAFF.

V gene TRBV6-1 combines with J gene TRBJ2-1, with D unclear. Per germline, CDR1 MNHNS and CDR2 SASEGT. Trimming took off 5 bases at V and 0 bases at J, with 5 bases between the two ends. The CDR3 runs 13 residues. This CDR3 reads CASSKGSYNEQFF. CDR3 DNA sequence: TGTGCCAGCAGTAAGGGCTCCTACAATGAGCAGTTCTTC.

The V and J genes are TRBV9 and TRBJ2-7, with 7 bases matching TRBD2. Germline CDR1 is SGDLS and CDR2 is YYNGEE. Trimming removed 4 bases from V and 2 bases from J; junction bases left unmatched: 6. The CDR3 is 14 amino acids. The CDR3 loop is CASSPLRGTYEQYF. CDR3 nucleotide sequence: TGTGCCAGCAGCCCCTTGCGGGGGACCTACGAGCAGTACTTC.

The genes are TRBV13 and TRBJ2-2; perhaps TRBD1 as D (6 bases). V was pared by 1 base and J by 6 bases, with 18 bases between. The CDR3 spans 17 residues. Per germline, CDR1 PRHDT and CDR2 FYEKMQ (reference sequence). The CDR3 loop is CASSLEGETGAAGELFF. CDR3 nucleotides: TGTGCCAGCAGCTTAGAGGGGGAGACGGGCGCCGCCGGGGAGCTGTTTTTT.

The chain couples TRBV6-5 to TRBJ1-5, with D uncertain. CDR1 is MNHEY, CDR2 SVGAGI, per germline. The CDR3 is 15 residues long. V was pared by 7 bases and J by 0 bases, with 13 bases between. The CDR3 loop reads CASNRAFNSNQPQHF. CDR3 in DNA: TGTGCCAGCAATCGGGCCTTCAATAGCAATCAGCCCCAGCATTTT.

This clone showed up just a few times. This rearrangement joins TRBV9 to TRBJ2-7; no firm D call. Germline V gene lookup returns CDR1 SGDLS and CDR2 YYNGEE. V dropped 5 bases and J dropped 5 bases, with 14 bases sitting between them. The CDR3 is 13 residues long. CDR3 sequence reads: CASSSNYDDEQYF. As DNA, the CDR3 is TGTGCCAGCAGTTCTAACTATGACGACGAGCAGTACTTC.

The rearrangement joins TRBV29-1 to TRBJ1-3, with 7 bases matching TRBD1. The CDR3 length is 12 residues. V dropped 3 bases and J dropped 8; count of bases not matched to a gene: 4. Looked up from germline, CDR1 is SQVTM and CDR2 is ANQGSEA. CDR3 sequence reads: CSVEAGTDTIYF. CDR3 in DNA: TGCAGCGTTGAGGCAGGGACAGACACCATATATTTT.